The entry below describes one TCR beta chain. Its antigen is not identified. The sample is drawn from a study of cytomegalovirus exposure and HLA in healthy donors. Regarding the study as a whole: Most TCR beta V segments were productive about 87% or about 30% of the time in an earlier analysis. Accurate prediction of most subjects' HLA-A and HLA-B alleles from TCR beta sequences was reported.

Germline CDR1 and CDR2: GTSNPN and SVGIG (reference sequence). This CDR3 contains 11 residues. The V gene lost 2 bases and the J gene lost 10 bases, with 9 bases spanning the gap. In the PCR, 60 Vbeta and 13 Jbeta primers were used. Some clones are missing from TCRdb's copy, which holds only in-frame ones; the method was immunoSEQ multiplex PCR. There are around 120,000 clones in the sample; 75% to 85% occur only once, and around 9.5% lies in the top ten. The receptor was isolated from a female donor in good health and CMV-seropositive. Sequencing was performed on PBMCs. V and J are TRBV30 and TRBJ1-3; D gene ambiguous. CDR3 region: CAWSTGATIYF. In DNA form, the CDR3 reads TGTGCCTGGAGTACTGGAGCGACCATATATTTT.